This T cell receptor beta chain is drawn from a study of shared T cell receptors in the human thymus. Profiling relied on immunoSEQ multiplex PCR, and the TCRdb table lists in-frame clones only, not all of them. The repertoire holds about 660,000 clones, with around nine tenths as singletons. This CDR3 comprises 17 residues. CDR1 is SGHTA, CDR2 FQGNSA, per germline. Trimming left V 1 base short and J 2 bases short, with 16 bases between. These data also featured in a second study, about human thymus T cells. As reported in that work: Thymic material originated from resections removed in the course of corrective heart surgery. Across thymic and blood repertoires, the usage of V and J genes appeared to be biased. In unrelated individuals, thymic repertoires overlapped highly, according to related research.

Material for sequencing was thymocytes. The sequence was obtained from a boy under three years old with a congenital heart defect. The V call is TRBV7-2, the J call TRBJ2-3; weak D call: TRBD2 (6 bases). The chain's CDR3 is CASSLVGSGDFTDTQYF. The CDR3 region has the DNA TGTGCCAGCAGCTTAGTGGGTAGCGGAGACTTCACAGATACGCAGTATTTT.